These T cell receptor beta chains were read from a single sample in a study of cytomegalovirus exposure and HLA in healthy donors. Only in-frame clones appear in the TCRdb table, and some are missing; sequencing was by immunoSEQ multiplex PCR. The sample lists 90,000 to 120,000 clones; approximately 82% were seen once. The sequenced material came from PBMCs. The receptors stem from a woman in her late teens or twenties in good health and CMV-seronegative. CDR3s include the opening cysteine and the closing phenylalanine or tryptophan. D genes are given only for firm matches. Only some rows state a clone size, as once, few, many or a class for expanded clones.

TRBJ2-6,TRBD1,TRBV19,NA,TGTGCCAGTAGTATTTTTCGACAGGGGGATTACTCTGGGGCCAACGTCCTGACTTTC,CASSIFRQGDYSGANVLTF
TRBJ2-7,NA,TRBV5-1,few,TGCGCCAGCAGCTTGACGATGGGCAGGGTGATCTCCTACGAGCAGTACTTC,CASSLTMGRVISYEQYF
TRBJ1-2,TRBD1,TRBV7-9,NA,TGTGCCAGCAGCTTAGGTTTAGGGGACAGCTATGGCTACACCTTC,CASSLGLGDSYGYTF
TRBJ1-5,TRBD1,TRBV7-2,once,TGTGCCAGCAGCACAGGACGCCCCCAGGGGGCCGGCGGCAATCAGCCCCAGCATTTT,CASSTGRPQGAGGNQPQHF
TRBJ1-4,TRBD1,TRBV19,few,TGTGCCAGTAGTATCGGACAGGGCCGAACTAATGAAAAACTGTTTTTT,CASSIGQGRTNEKLFF
TRBJ2-3,TRBD2,TRBV18,NA,TGTGCCAGCTCACCAAGACTAGCGGGAGATGGCACAGATACGCAGTATTTT,CASSPRLAGDGTDTQYF
TRBJ1-2,NA,TRBV9,NA,TGTGCCAGCAGCGTAGCGGGTGTCGGAGGGTACTATGGCTACACCTTC,CASSVAGVGGYYGYTF
TRBJ1-4,TRBD1,TRBV6-5,NA,TGTGCCAGCAGCCCAGGACAGGCTTCTAATGAAAAACTGTTTTTT,CASSPGQASNEKLFF
TRBJ2-7,NA,TRBV4-3,NA,TGCGCCAGCAGCCAAGAAATGCTGGGAGGGGGATACGAGCAGTACTTC,CASSQEMLGGGYEQYF
TRBJ2-2,NA,TRBV15,once,TGTGCCACCAGCAGAGAATACGGCGGGGACTCCACCGGGGAGCTGTTTTTT,CATSREYGGDSTGELFF
TRBJ2-7,TRBD1,TRBV5-4,NA,TGTGCCAGCAGCTTGGGGGGGACAGCCGAGCAGTACTTC,CASSLGGTAEQYF
TRBJ2-3,TRBD1,TRBV14,NA,TGTGCCAGCAGGACAGGGGGAAGAAATACGCAGTATTTT,CASRTGGRNTQYF
TRBJ2-2,NA,TRBV29-1,NA,TGCAGCGTTGGGACTAACACCGGGGAGCTGTTTTTT,CSVGTNTGELFF
TRBJ2-3,NA,TRBV19,NA,TGTGCCAGTAGGAGAAACAGGGCCCAAGATACGCAGTATTTT,CASRRNRAQDTQYF
TRBJ2-5,NA,TRBV5-6,NA,TGTGCCAGCAGCTTCGGGGAGACCCAGTACTTC,CASSFGETQYF
TRBJ2-6,NA,TRBV6-5,NA,TGTGCCAGCACTCTAACGGAGGGGGGGGCCAACGTCCTGACTTTC,CASTLTEGGANVLTF
TRBJ2-3,TRBD2,TRBV28,many,TGTGCCAGCAGTCACGGTGGGGGGGTCACAGATACGCAGTATTTT,CASSHGGGVTDTQYF
TRBJ1-1,NA,TRBV2,NA,TGTGCCAGCAGTGGCTTGGGTCTCGGGGCTGAAGCTTTCTTT,CASSGLGLGAEAFF
TRBJ2-5,TRBD1,TRBV7-9,NA,TGTGCCAGCAGCTCCCTGGGGGGACAGGACCAAGAGACCCAGTACTTC,CASSSLGGQDQETQYF
TRBJ1-2,NA,TRBV30,NA,TGTGCCCGTAAGGGAGGGATAGAGGATGGCTACACCTTC,CARKGGIEDGYTF
TRBJ1-5,NA,TRBV5-6,NA,TGTGCCAGCAGCTTCCAGATGAATCAGCCCCAGCATTTT,CASSFQMNQPQHF
TRBJ1-6,NA,TRBV19,NA,TGTGCCAGTAGAGCTGGGTCTAGGAATTCACCCCTCCACTTT,CASRAGSRNSPLHF
TRBJ1-1,NA,TRBV6-5,few,TGTGCCAGCAGTTACTCGAGACAGAACACTGAAGCTTTCTTT,CASSYSRQNTEAFF
TRBJ2-1,NA,TRBV7-3,NA,TGTGCCAGCAGCTTTTCCGGGACATCCTATGCCAATGAGCAGTTCTTC,CASSFSGTSYANEQFF
TRBJ2-5,NA,TRBV7-8,once,TGTGCCAGCAGCCGTCGGGTGAGCCAAGAGACCCAGTACTTC,CASSRRVSQETQYF
TRBJ1-1,TRBD1,TRBV20-1,NA,TGCAGTCCGGACAGGGGGACTGAAGCTTTCTTT,CSPDRGTEAFF
TRBJ1-5,TRBD1,TRBV15,NA,TGTGCCACCAGCGGAAGGACAGGGGGCAATCAGCCCCAGCATTTT,CATSGRTGGNQPQHF
TRBJ2-7,TRBD2,TRBV15,NA,TGTGCCACCAGCAGATCAATGGGGGGAGGGGACGAGCAGTACTTC,CATSRSMGGGDEQYF
TRBJ1-4,NA,TRBV6-1,NA,TGTGCCAGCAGTTCTCCCGCCGGACAGTTCGAAAAACTGTTTTTT,CASSSPAGQFEKLFF
TRBJ2-7,TRBD2,TRBV30,NA,TGTGCCTGGAGTTTGGGACTAGCGGAGGTTCAGCAGTACTTC,CAWSLGLAEVQQYF
TRBJ2-2,TRBD2,TRBV5-1,NA,TGCGCCAGCAGCCAGACTAGCCTCCCCGGCACCGGGGAGCTGTTTTTT,CASSQTSLPGTGELFF
TRBJ2-7,NA,TRBV12-2,many,TGTGCAAGTCGCTTAGACAGCGGGATCACCTACGAGCAGTACTTC,CASRLDSGITYEQYF
TRBJ2-5,NA,TRBV5-1,NA,TGCGCCAGCAGCTCGTCAGAGACCCAGTACTTC,CASSSSETQYF
TRBJ1-3,NA,TRBV19,NA,TGTGCCAGTAGGGCGGCAGCCTCTGGAAACACCATATATTTT,CASRAAASGNTIYF
TRBJ2-2,NA,TRBV27,NA,TGTGCCAGCACCATGGGGGGAACCGGGGAGCTGTTTTTT,CASTMGGTGELFF
TRBJ1-4,TRBD1,TRBV19,NA,TGTGCCACCACGGGACAGCCTAATGAAAAACTGTTTTTT,CATTGQPNEKLFF
TRBJ1-2,TRBD1,TRBV7-9,NA,TGTTCCAGCAGCAGTACGGGACAGGTGTTGGGTGGCTACACCTTC,CSSSSTGQVLGGYTF
TRBJ2-3,NA,TRBV29-1,NA,TGCAGCGTCCAAGGGGAACAGGGAAGCACAGATACGCAGTATTTT,CSVQGEQGSTDTQYF
TRBJ2-7,TRBD1,TRBV6-1,few,TGTGCCAGCGGGCTACAGGGGATGTTATCCTACGAGCAGTACTTC,CASGLQGMLSYEQYF
TRBJ1-1,NA,TRBV28,NA,TGTGCCAGCAGTTTAACGGGTAGGAACACTGAAGCTTTCTTT,CASSLTGRNTEAFF
TRBJ2-5,TRBD2,TRBV9,NA,TGTGCCAGCAGTTCAAACGCGCCTGGACTAGCGGGAGGAGAGACCCAGTACTTC,CASSSNAPGLAGGETQYF
TRBJ2-7,NA,TRBV21-1,NA,TGTGCCAGCAGCAAATCCCCCGCTGACAAGACTAGTAACCGCTACGAGCAGTACTTC,CASSKSPADKTSNRYEQYF
TRBJ2-7,NA,TRBV14,NA,TGTGCCAGCCCTCTACGGGAGCAGTACTTC,CASPLREQYF
TRBJ1-5,NA,TRBV4-2,many,TGTGCCAGCAGCCAAGATCTAGGGGGTGTTGAGCCCCAGCATTTT,CASSQDLGGVEPQHF
TRBJ2-6,TRBD1,TRBV11-2,NA,TGTGCCAGCAGCTTAGAAGGTCCCGGACAGGGTTTGACTGGGGCCAACGTCCTGACTTTC,CASSLEGPGQGLTGANVLTF
TRBJ2-3,TRBD1,TRBV9,NA,TGTGCCAGCAGCGAACAGGGGTTGGCAGATACGCAGTATTTT,CASSEQGLADTQYF
TRBJ2-3,TRBD2,TRBV2,NA,TGTGCCAGCAGTGATCTAATAGCGGGCCCCACAGATACGCAGTATTTT,CASSDLIAGPTDTQYF
TRBJ2-3,TRBD2,TRBV7-3,NA,TGTGCCAGCAGCCGGGCGGGGGGGGATACGCAGTATTTT,CASSRAGGDTQYF
TRBJ2-5,NA,TRBV15,once,TGTGCCACCAGCAGATTCAGGGAAGAAGAGACCCAGTACTTC,CATSRFREEETQYF